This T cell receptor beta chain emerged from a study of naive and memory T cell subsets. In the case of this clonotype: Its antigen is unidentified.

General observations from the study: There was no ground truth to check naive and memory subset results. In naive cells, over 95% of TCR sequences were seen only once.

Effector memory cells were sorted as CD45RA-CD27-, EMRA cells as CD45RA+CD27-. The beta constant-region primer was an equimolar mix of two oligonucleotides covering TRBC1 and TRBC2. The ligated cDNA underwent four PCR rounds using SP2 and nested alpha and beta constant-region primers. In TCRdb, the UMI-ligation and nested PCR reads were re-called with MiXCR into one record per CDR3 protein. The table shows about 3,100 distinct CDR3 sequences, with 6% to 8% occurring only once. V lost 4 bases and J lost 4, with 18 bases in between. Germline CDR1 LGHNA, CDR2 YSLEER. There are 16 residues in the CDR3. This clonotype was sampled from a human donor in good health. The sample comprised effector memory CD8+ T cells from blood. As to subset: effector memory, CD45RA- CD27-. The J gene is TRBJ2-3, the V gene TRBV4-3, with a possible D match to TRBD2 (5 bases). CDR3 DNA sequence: TGCGCCAGCAGCCTGGGAGACGGGAAAGGGTCAGATACGCAGTATTTT. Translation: CASSLGDGKGSDTQYF.